This T cell receptor (beta chain) came from a study of blood T cell repertoires in COVID-19. This clone was seen a single time. Method: immunoSEQ multiplex PCR; TCRdb's copy keeps in-frame clones and lacks some. The data show roughly 190,000 clones, 88% seen once. CDR3 length: 15 amino acids. The chain recombines TRBV21-1 with TRBJ1-6; the table names TRBD1, a call not compared with the DNA. TRBV21-1 is termed a pseudogene. The sequence was obtained from a human donor in a cohort sampled during active COVID-19. Sequencing input: peripheral blood. The CDR3 DNA reads TGTGCCAGCAGCGGCCGACAGGGATATAATTCACCCCTCCACTTT. Protein sequence: CASSGRQGYNSPLHF.